Listed below are T cell receptor beta chains from one sample, sequenced in a study of blood T cell repertoires in COVID-19. The data were produced by immunoSEQ multiplex PCR, yet TCRdb's version contains in-frame clones alone and is incomplete. This sample carries some 41,000 clones, around 89% of them seen once, and the ten largest clones take about a sixth. Sequenced material: peripheral blood. Source of these receptors: an older man with active COVID-19. Both conserved end residues are part of each CDR3. D genes are given only for firm matches. Clone size appears in some rows only: once, few, many, or a class for an expanded clone.

d_call	cdr3_length	v_call	clone_size	j_call	cdr3_nt	cdr3_aa
-	16	TRBV5-4	-	TRBJ2-2	TGTGCCAGCAGCACCGCGTTAGGGGGTGAAACCGGGGAGCTGTTTTTT	CASSTALGGETGELFF
-	16	TRBV6-2/TRBV6-3	once	TRBJ1-2	TGTGCCAGCAGTCAAGAATGGGCGGGACGATCGCTCGGCTACACCTTC	CASSQEWAGRSLGYTF
-	13	TRBV11-2	-	TRBJ2-1	TGTGCCAGCAGCTTACCGACTCGATCAGAGCAGTTCTTC	CASSLPTRSEQFF
-	14	TRBV5-1	-	TRBJ2-1	TGCGCCAGCAGCTCCAGGGTCTTGGGAAATGAGCAGTTCTTC	CASSSRVLGNEQFF
-	16	TRBV19	-	TRBJ1-1	TGTGCCAGTAGTATAAGGGGGAAGGGCCTGAACACTGAAGCTTTCTTT	CASSIRGKGLNTEAFF
-	15	TRBV6-5	-	TRBJ1-4	TGTGCCAGCAGCTTAGACAGTGCAACTAATGAAAAACTGTTTTTT	CASSLDSATNEKLFF
-	14	TRBV11-2	-	TRBJ2-7	TGTGCCAGCAGCTTTGCCCGGGACACCTACGAGCAGTACTTC	CASSFARDTYEQYF
TRBD1	12	TRBV6-6	-	TRBJ1-6	TGTGCCAGCAGTCCCGGACAGGGCCCCCTCCACTTT	CASSPGQGPLHF
TRBD1	18	TRBV5-1	-	TRBJ2-3	TGCGCCAGCAGCTTGGCCGAAACGACAGGGGTAAGCACAGATACGCAGTATTTT	CASSLAETTGVSTDTQYF
TRBD2	17	TRBV27	once	TRBJ2-5	TGTGCCAGCAGTTTAGAGGCTAGCGGGGCCCGGGGGGAGACCCAGTACTTC	CASSLEASGARGETQYF
-	12	TRBV28	-	TRBJ1-1	TGTGCCAGCAGTTCGCAGGCTGGGGAAGCTTTCTTT	CASSSQAGEAFF
-	13	TRBV20-1	-	TRBJ2-7	TGCAGTGCTAGTCTCGGGGATTTCAGCGAGCAGTACTTC	CSASLGDFSEQYF
TRBD1	15	TRBV7-8	once	TRBJ2-5	TGTGCCAGCAGCACGACAGGGGGCGCCCCCGAGACCCAGTACTTC	CASSTTGGAPETQYF
TRBD2	18	TRBV4-2	-	TRBJ2-3	TGTGCCAGCAGCCAAGATGAACTAGCGGGGGGCAACACGGATACGCAGTATTTT	CASSQDELAGGNTDTQYF
TRBD2	15	TRBV27	-	TRBJ2-3	TGTGCCAGCAGTTGGACTAGCGGGGGGACAGATACGCAGTATTTT	CASSWTSGGTDTQYF
-	14	TRBV6-5	once	TRBJ1-5	TGTGCCACTCTAAAAGGACAGACATATCAGCCCCAGCATTTT	CATLKGQTYQPQHF
-	14	TRBV5-1	-	TRBJ1-5	TGCGCCAGCAGCTTGTCAGGGGGCAATCAGCCCCAGCATTTT	CASSLSGGNQPQHF
TRBD2	15	TRBV3-1/TRBV3-2	-	TRBJ2-3	TGTGCCAGCAGCCAGGGACTAGCGGGGGGAAATACGCAGTATTTT	CASSQGLAGGNTQYF
-	16	TRBV5-1	once	TRBJ2-2	TGCGCCAGCAGCCCTGGGACGCCGGGGGTAACCGGGGAGCTGTTTTTT	CASSPGTPGVTGELFF
-	17	TRBV19	-	TRBJ1-1	TGTGCCAGTAGTATTGGACCCCTCCGCGGGATGAACACTGAAGCTTTCTTT	CASSIGPLRGMNTEAFF
-	15	TRBV7-9	once	TRBJ1-3	TGTGCCAGCAGTCGGGCGGACACGCCCGGAAACACCATATATTTT	CASSRADTPGNTIYF
TRBD1	15	TRBV7-7	few	TRBJ2-7	TGTGCTAGCAGCTTAGGCCGGGACAGGGTATACGAGCAGTACTTC	CASSLGRDRVYEQYF
-	13	TRBV7-9	-	TRBJ2-3	TGTGCCAGCAGCTTAGATGTGGCCTCCACGCAGTATTTT	CASSLDVASTQYF
-	14	TRBV5-6	once	TRBJ1-2	TGTGCCAGCAGCTTGGGCACGCCGGTATATGGCTACACCTTC	CASSLGTPVYGYTF
-	15	TRBV21-1	-	TRBJ2-5	TGTGCCAGCAGCAAAGTGGGGACTAGCAGGCAGACCCAGTACTTC	CASSKVGTSRQTQYF
-	14	TRBV5-1	once	TRBJ2-5	TGCGCCAGCAGCTTGGGGGCCTCCCAAGAGACCCAGTACTTC	CASSLGASQETQYF
TRBD2	17	TRBV5-1	once	TRBJ2-5	TGCGCCAGCAGCTTGGTTAGCGGGGGGGAAGGGCGAGAGACCCAGTACTTC	CASSLVSGGEGRETQYF
-	14	TRBV3-1/TRBV3-2	-	TRBJ2-7	TGTGCCAGCAGCCACGGGACTGTATCCTACGAGCAGTACTTC	CASSHGTVSYEQYF
-	13	TRBV25-1	few	TRBJ1-4	TGTGCCAGCAGTGAATTTGCAGTCGAAAAACTGTTTTTT	CASSEFAVEKLFF